This T cell receptor beta chain was observed in a study of shared clonotypes between healthy human individuals. In the original analysis: ImmunoSEQ supplied junction-only sequences lacking quality scores, so filtering was different. Clones were sequenced by immunoSEQ multiplex PCR, and TCRdb holds only the in-frame ones, with some missing. V, J and clone size reflect that table, while D and trimming were determined from the DNA. The sample lists roughly 500,000 clones; 70% to 80% were seen once. Genomic DNA from unsorted samples was obtained from 80 million to 100 million PBMCs (per sample). From germline, CDR1 is SGDLS and CDR2 YYNGEE. V gave up 4 bases and J gave up 9 bases; unmatched junction bases: 11. The CDR3 runs 15 residues.

Sequenced: PBMCs. The chain is built from TRBV9 and TRBJ2-1, with 9 bases matching TRBD2. The source is a woman in her forties in good health. Some clones in this sample may be carry-over from other donors' samples. The CDR3: CASSSYSGSGVEQFF. CDR3 bases: TGTGCCAGCAGCTCCTATAGCGGGAGCGGGGTTGAGCAGTTCTTC.